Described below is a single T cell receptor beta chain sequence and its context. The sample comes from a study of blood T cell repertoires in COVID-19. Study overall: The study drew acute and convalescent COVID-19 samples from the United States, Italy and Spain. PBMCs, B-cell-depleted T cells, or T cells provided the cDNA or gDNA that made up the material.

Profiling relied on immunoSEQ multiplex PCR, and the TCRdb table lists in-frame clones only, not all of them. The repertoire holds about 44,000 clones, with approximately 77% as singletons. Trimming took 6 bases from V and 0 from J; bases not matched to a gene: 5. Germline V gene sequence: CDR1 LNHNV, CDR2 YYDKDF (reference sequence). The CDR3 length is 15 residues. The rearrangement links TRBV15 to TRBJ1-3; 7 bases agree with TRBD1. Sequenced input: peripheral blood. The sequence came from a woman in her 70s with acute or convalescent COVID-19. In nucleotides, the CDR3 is TGTGCCACCAGACCAGACAGGGTCTCTGGAAACACCATATATTTT. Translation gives CATRPDRVSGNTIYF.